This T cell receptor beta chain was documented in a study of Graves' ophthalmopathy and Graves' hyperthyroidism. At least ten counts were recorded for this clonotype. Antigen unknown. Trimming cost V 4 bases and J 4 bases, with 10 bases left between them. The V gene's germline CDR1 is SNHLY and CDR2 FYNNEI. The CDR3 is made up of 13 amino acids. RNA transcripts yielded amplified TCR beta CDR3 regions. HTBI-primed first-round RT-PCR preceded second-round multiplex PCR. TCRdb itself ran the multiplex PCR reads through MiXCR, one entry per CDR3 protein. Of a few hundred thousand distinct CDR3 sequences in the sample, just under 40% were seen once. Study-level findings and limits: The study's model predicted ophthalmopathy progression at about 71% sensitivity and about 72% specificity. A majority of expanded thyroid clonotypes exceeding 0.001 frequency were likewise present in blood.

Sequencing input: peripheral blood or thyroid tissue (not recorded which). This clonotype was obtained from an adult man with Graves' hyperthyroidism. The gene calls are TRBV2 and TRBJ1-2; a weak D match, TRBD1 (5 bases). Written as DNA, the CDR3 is TGTGCCAGCAGTGCACAGGCAGTCTATGGCTACACCTTC. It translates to CASSAQAVYGYTF.